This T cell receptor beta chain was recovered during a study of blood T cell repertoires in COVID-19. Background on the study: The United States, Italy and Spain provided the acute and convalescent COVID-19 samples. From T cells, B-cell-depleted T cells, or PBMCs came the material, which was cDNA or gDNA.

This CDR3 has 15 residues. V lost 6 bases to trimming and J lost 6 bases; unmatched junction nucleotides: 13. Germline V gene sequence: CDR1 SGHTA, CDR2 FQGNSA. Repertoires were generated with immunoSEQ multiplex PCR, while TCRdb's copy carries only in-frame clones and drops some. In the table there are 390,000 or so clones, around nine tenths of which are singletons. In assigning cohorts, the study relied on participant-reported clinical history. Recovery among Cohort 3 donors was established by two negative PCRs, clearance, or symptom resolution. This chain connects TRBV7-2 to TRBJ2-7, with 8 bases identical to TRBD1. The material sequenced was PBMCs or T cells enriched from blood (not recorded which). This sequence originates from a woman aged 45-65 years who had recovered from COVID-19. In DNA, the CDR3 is TGTGCCAGCAGTCCTACTCCCCTCAGGGGGCGCGAGCAGTACTTC. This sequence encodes CASSPTPLRGREQYF.